This T cell receptor (beta chain) was identified during a study of Ad26.COV2.S vaccination and SARS-CoV-2 variants. The protocol was immunoSEQ multiplex PCR, while the TCRdb copy is restricted to in-frame clones and leaves out a portion. Of roughly 350,000 clones listed, less than 90% are singletons. Treatment meaning: some 19 received Ad26.COV2.S at low or high dose, single or two shots; several received placebo; per-sample allocation not given. Day 63 after the first vaccine or placebo injection was the time point for sampling. Worth noting for this clone: Its antigen remains unknown.

Points from the study as a whole: Considerable breadth of spike-specific CD8+ and CD4+ T cell responses has reportedly been documented following vaccination.

This TCR came from a person between 18 and 59 years old who received the Ad26.COV2.S COVID-19 vaccine or a placebo. The source material was peripheral blood, sampled in a trial of Ad26.COV2.S vaccine versus placebo.

The CDR3 DNA sequence: TGTGCCACAAAGAGGCATTTTATCAATCAGCCCCAGCATTTT. Translated: CATKRHFINQPQHF. V usage is TRBV28 and J usage is TRBJ1-5; D gene unclear. Trimming pared 10 bases from V and 3 bases from J, leaving 16 bases between. The germline V gene has CDR1 MDHEN and CDR2 SYDVKM. This CDR3 has 14 amino acids.